This T cell receptor (beta chain) was captured by sequencing in a study of blood T cell repertoires in COVID-19 (dated by TCRdb to 2018 to 2021). About the full investigation: Collaborator samples came from the United States, Italy and Spain and covered acute and convalescent phases of COVID-19. The material from the prospective study consisted of cDNA or gDNA derived from T cells, B-cell-depleted T cells, or PBMCs. Subjects who had been exposed to COVID-19, were actively infected with it, or had recovered from it provided the deeply sampled blood TCRbeta repertoires that made up the dataset. The repertoires were made available in a free public database intended to serve as a resource for research on the immune response to SARS-CoV-2. Samples were obtained from the ongoing ImmuneRACE study (first 160 participants) and from over a thousand subjects provided by 6 global collaborators. The sample metadata nearly always contained a de-identified subject ID, COVID-19 status, age in years and sex. Where available, HLA class I and class II types were taken from metadata supplied by the sample provider and were not determined by assay-based typing.

Concerning this clone: The antigen it binds to is not known. Within one base of it there is no much larger clone, and no base qualities were kept.

The CDR3 spans 11 residues, from the cysteine through the phenylalanine. Of the read, only the CDR3 DNA is kept; its 33 bases are in frame from base 1. The junction carries 7 bases between V and J, which are trimmed by 3 bases and 8 bases respectively. Via the germline V gene, CDR1 is MDHEN and CDR2 SYDVKM. General findings and caveats noted by the study authors: How much clinical and demographic metadata was included differed by source and by participant, and the metadata was provided uncurated.

Whole blood was collected in K2EDTA tubes by collaborating institutions according to the institutions' own protocols. Collaborator samples were shipped for TCRbeta analysis as frozen whole blood, isolated PBMCs, or DNA extracted from either sample type. The immunoSEQ Assay, a bias-controlled multiplex PCR, was used to amplify TCRbeta CDR3 regions from genomic DNA. The paper's processing steps were these. The number of nucleated cells in each sample was estimated by amplification of reference gene primers within the assay. To quantify the absolute abundance of each unique TCRbeta CDR3 rearrangement, sequence reads were collapsed and filtered. For each sample, productive Simpson clonality was calculated by taking the square root of Simpson's diversity index across productive rearrangements. Not all clones reach the TCRdb copy of this immuneACCESS table, which keeps in-frame sequences only. Checked studies attribute under half of the gap to unresolved V genes and leave the rest unexplained. V, J and clone size derive from that table, while D and trimming were established from the DNA sequence. This sample gives more than 100,000 clones in total; roughly three quarters of them show up just once. The biggest ten clones account for almost 4% of the sample.

The receptor's source is a woman of 80 years or more with acute or convalescent COVID-19. The sequenced material came from peripheral blood. The chain is encoded by TRBV28 joined to TRBJ1-1, with no confidently assigned D gene. CDR3 reads: CASSFSREAFF. The bases read TGTGCCAGCAGTTTCAGCAGGGAAGCTTTCTTT.